Shown below are 11 T cell receptor beta chains from a single sample sequenced in a study of blood T cell repertoires in COVID-19. Sequencing was performed with immunoSEQ multiplex PCR; in TCRdb, only in-frame clones are kept and a portion is missing. Of 150,000 or so clones detected, 75% to 85% appear once; the ten largest clones hold about 8%. The sequenced sample consisted of peripheral blood. All receptors derive from a human donor with acute or convalescent COVID-19. The donor label of this sample is uncertain.

The V call is TRBV7-9, the J call TRBJ1-1, with TRBD1 matching over 10 bases. CDR1 is SEHNR, CDR2 FQNEAQ, per germline (reference sequence). The CDR3 spans 14 residues. J was trimmed by 5 bases and V by 3 bases; bases with no gene match: 3. The CDR3 nucleotides are TGTGCCAGCAGCTTGGGGACAGGGGAAACTGAAGCTTTCTTT. Amino acid sequence: CASSLGTGETEAFF.

The genes are TRBV4-1 and TRBJ2-3; D is unclear. The CDR3 contains 16 residues. Germline assignment: CDR1 MGHRA and CDR2 YSYEKL. V dropped 1 base and J dropped 5 bases, with 16 bases sitting between them. In nucleotides, the CDR3 is TGCGCCAGCAGCCAAGTAAGACTGGCTCTCGAAGATACGCAGTATTTT. As protein: CASSQVRLALEDTQYF.

This clone was observed a few times. The chain joins TRBV14 to TRBJ2-3; maybe TRBD2 (5 bases). This CDR3 comprises 14 residues. V shed 3 bases and J shed 2 bases, with 9 bases lying between them. Germline-derived CDR1 and CDR2 are SGHDN and FVKESK. This CDR3 reads CASSHTRFTDTQYF. CDR3 DNA sequence: TGTGCCAGCAGCCACACTAGGTTCACAGATACGCAGTATTTT. The complete variable domain, with remaining parts taken from reference TRBV14 and TRBJ2-3, reads EAGVTQFPSHSVIEKGQTVTLRCDPISGHDNLYWYRRVMGKEIKFLLHFVKESKQDESGMPNNRFLAERTGGTYSTLKVQPAELEDSGVYFCASSHTRFTDTQYFGPGTRLTVL.

This clone was seen a handful of times. This sample also contains other DNA sequences that code for the same CDR3. The chain uses TRBV3-1 (or the pseudogene TRBV3-2) and TRBJ1-2; 7 bases map to TRBD1. CDR1 LGHDT and CDR2 YNNKEL come from the germline V gene (reference sequence). J gave up 5 bases and V 4 bases, and 1 base lay outside the gene matches. This CDR3 comprises 12 residues. CDR3: CASSRQGYGYTF. CDR3 in DNA: TGTGCCAGCAGCCGACAGGGTTATGGCTACACCTTC.

The chain has TRBV3-1 (or the pseudogene TRBV3-2) and TRBJ1-5, with 8 positions matching TRBD1. V shed 4 bases, J shed 9 bases, and the junction held 8 bases outside the gene matches. This CDR3 has 14 residues. Per the germline V gene, CDR1 is LGHDT and CDR2 is YNNKEL (reference sequence). The CDR3 nucleotides are TGTGCCAGCAGCCTACAGGGGGGATTGGGGCCCCAGCATTTT. Its protein product is CASSLQGGLGPQHF.

The chain carries TRBV7-3 and TRBJ2-5; D is uncertain. This CDR3 spans 14 amino acids. Trimming stripped 5 bases from V and 2 bases from J, with 12 bases between. CDR1 and CDR2 (germline): SGHTA, FQGTGA. The CDR3 DNA reads TGTGCCAGCAGCCCCTCGAGCGAGCAAGAGACCCAGTACTTC. Its protein product is CASSPSSEQETQYF. Combining the CDR3 with reference TRBV7-3 and TRBJ2-5 gives the whole variable domain GAGVSQTPSNKVTEKGKYVELRCDPISGHTALYWYRQSLGQGPEFLIYFQGTGAADDSGLPNDRFFAVRPEGSVSTLKIQRTERGDSAVYLCASSPSSEQETQYFGPGTRLLVL.

The rearrangement links TRBV6-1 to TRBJ1-5; D uncertain. The CDR3 extends over 15 amino acids. Between the trimmed V and J ends, which lost 3 bases and 7 bases, there was a span of 16 bases. Germline CDR1 is MNHNS and CDR2 is SASEGT. CDR3 DNA sequence: TGTGCCAGCAGTGATTGGAACAGCCCGGGGCAGCCCCAGCATTTT. The encoded protein is CASSDWNSPGQPQHF.

This clone was seen a few times. CDR3 loop: CASRKRPYGYTF. The DNA of the CDR3 is TGTGCCAGCAGAAAGCGGCCCTATGGCTACACCTTC. The V call is TRBV21-1, the J call TRBJ1-2. TRBV21-1 is described as a pseudogene. The CDR3 is made up of 12 amino acids.

This chain joins TRBV5-4 and TRBJ2-3; D perhaps matches TRBD2 (5 bases). Germline V gene lookup returns CDR1 SGHNT and CDR2 YYREEE (reference sequence). This CDR3 comprises 15 residues. Trimming took 1 base from V and 6 from J, leaving 15 bases between them. In DNA form, the CDR3 reads TGTGCCAGCAGCTTGCCTAGCCAGCTCAGGGATACGCAGTATTTT. As protein: CASSLPSQLRDTQYF.

This clone was picked up a small number of times. V usage is TRBV7-8 and J usage is TRBJ2-2; a possible D gene is TRBD1 (5 bases). The V gene's germline CDR1 is SGHVS and CDR2 FQNEAQ. Trimming stripped 3 bases from V and 6 bases from J, with 14 bases between. The CDR3 runs to 15 residues. The CDR3 DNA reads TGTGCCAGCAGCTTCAGGGCCGCGGATCCCGGGGAGCTGTTTTTT. It codes for CASSFRAADPGELFF.

CDR3 region: CASSRQGVAAFF. The CDR3 DNA reads as TGTGCCAGCAGCAGACAGGGAGTCGCCGCTTTCTTT. The chain joins TRBV12-3 or TRBV12-4 to TRBJ1-1; 7 bases match TRBD1. The CDR3 runs to 12 residues. With V trimmed by 6 bases and J by 11 bases, 9 bases remained unmatched.